Sequencing of this T cell receptor (beta chain) was carried out in a study of blood T cell repertoires in COVID-19. The CDR3 has 13 amino acids. Germline CDR1 and CDR2: SGHVS and FQNEAQ. V was clipped by 2 bases and J by 8 bases, with 12 bases between them. The assay was immunoSEQ multiplex PCR, and TCRdb's table has in-frame clones only and misses some. In the table there are about 250,000 clones, roughly nine tenths of which are singletons. The sequence came from a man aged 18 to 29 with active or convalescent COVID-19. Material: peripheral blood. The chain employs TRBV7-8 and TRBJ2-5, with D hard to call. This CDR3 reads CASSLIGGGTQYF. The DNA for the CDR3 is TGTGCCAGCAGCTTAATCGGTGGCGGAACCCAGTACTTC.